This TCR beta chain was documented in a study of blood T cell repertoires in COVID-19. The wider study: Specimens from acute and convalescent COVID-19 originated in the United States, Italy and Spain.

The CDR3 is 16 residues long. V lost 4 bases and J lost 8; bases outside the gene matches: 13. Germline loops: CDR1 SGHTA, CDR2 FQGNSA. Per the original methods: Amplification with reference gene primers provided the estimates of nucleated cell counts. Assay: immunoSEQ multiplex PCR; the TCRdb copy retains only in-frame clones and omits some. The DNA gave D and trimming, while V, J and clone size come from that table. In the table there are a few hundred thousand clones, roughly 85% of which are singletons. This sequence joins TRBV7-2 and TRBJ2-1; TRBD2 matches 8 bases. The TCR sequence derives from a woman younger than 30 with acute or convalescent COVID-19. What was sequenced was peripheral blood. The CDR3 is CASSSKGGTRGYEQFF. DNA for the CDR3: TGTGCCAGCAGCTCCAAGGGGGGGACTAGAGGGTATGAGCAGTTCTTC.